This note documents a single T cell receptor (beta chain) sequence. Its antigen is as yet unknown. The PCR used 60 Vbeta and 13 Jbeta primers. Assay used: immunoSEQ multiplex PCR; TCRdb lists only in-frame clones, some missing. The sample totals 150,000 to 200,000 clones. The data derive from a study of cytomegalovirus exposure and HLA in healthy donors. Donors consisted of healthy bone marrow donors. Donors sampled were nominally healthy, though unrecorded immune exposures were likely. The study's findings and limits: When analyzed later, a missense DCLRE1C variant was found to be linked to TCR beta V- and J-gene trimming. An analysis was carried out at a later point. It showed that HLA-associated TCR beta chains were more clonally expanded than equally common non-associated chains.

This clonotype was obtained from a woman aged 18 to 35 in good health and CMV-seropositive. The sample taken for sequencing was PBMCs.

Written as DNA, the CDR3 is TGTGCCAGCAGTGATTTCGGACACCGGAACACCGGGGAGCTGTTTTTT. Protein product: CASSDFGHRNTGELFF. The rearrangement uses TRBV2 and TRBJ2-2; D is possibly TRBD1 (5 bases). This CDR3 is built from 16 residues. Deletions cut 3 bases from V and 1 base from J, with 12 bases between. Germline V gives CDR1 SNHLY, CDR2 FYNNEI.